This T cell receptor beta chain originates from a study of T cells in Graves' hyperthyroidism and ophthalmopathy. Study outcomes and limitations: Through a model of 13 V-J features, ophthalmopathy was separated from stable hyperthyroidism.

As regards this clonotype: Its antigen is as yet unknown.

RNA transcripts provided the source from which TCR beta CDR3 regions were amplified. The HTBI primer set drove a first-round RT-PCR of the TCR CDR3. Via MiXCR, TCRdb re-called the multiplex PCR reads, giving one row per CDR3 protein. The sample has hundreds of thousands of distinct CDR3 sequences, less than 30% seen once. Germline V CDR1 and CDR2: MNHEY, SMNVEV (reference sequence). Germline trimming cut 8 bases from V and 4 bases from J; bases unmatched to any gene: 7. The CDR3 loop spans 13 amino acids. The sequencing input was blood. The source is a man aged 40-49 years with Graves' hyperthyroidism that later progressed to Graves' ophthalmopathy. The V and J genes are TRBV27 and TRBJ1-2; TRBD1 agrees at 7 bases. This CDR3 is CASGLQGGYGYTF. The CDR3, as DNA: TGTGCCAGCGGCCTTCAGGGGGGCTATGGCTACACCTTC.